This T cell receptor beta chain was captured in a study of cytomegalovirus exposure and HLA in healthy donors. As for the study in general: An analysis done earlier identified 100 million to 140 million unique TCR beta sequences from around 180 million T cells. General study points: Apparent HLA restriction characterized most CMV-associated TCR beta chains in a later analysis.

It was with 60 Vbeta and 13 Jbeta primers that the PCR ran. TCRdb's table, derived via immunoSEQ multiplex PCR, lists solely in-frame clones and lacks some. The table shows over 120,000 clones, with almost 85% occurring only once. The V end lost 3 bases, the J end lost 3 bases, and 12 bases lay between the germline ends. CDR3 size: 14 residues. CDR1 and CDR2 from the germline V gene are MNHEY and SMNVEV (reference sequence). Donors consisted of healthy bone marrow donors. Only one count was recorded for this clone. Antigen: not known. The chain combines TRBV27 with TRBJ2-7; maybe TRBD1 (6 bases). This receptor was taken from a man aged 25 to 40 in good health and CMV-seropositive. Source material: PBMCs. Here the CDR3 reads CASSFSPGHYEQYF. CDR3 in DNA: TGTGCCAGCAGTTTCTCTCCGGGACACTACGAGCAGTACTTC.